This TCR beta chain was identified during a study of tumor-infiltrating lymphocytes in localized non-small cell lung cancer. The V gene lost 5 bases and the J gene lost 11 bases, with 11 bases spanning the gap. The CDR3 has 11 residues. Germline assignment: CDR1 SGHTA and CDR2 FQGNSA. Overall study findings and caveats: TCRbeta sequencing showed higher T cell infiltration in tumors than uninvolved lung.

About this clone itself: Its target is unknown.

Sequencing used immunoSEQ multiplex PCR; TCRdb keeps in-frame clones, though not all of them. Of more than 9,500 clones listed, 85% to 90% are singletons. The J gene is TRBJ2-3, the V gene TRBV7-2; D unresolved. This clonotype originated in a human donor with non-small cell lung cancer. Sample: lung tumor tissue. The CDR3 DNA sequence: TGTGCCAGCAGCCCGTTGACTCAGCAGTATTTT. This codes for CASSPLTQQYF. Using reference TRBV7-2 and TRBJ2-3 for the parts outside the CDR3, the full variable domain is GAGVSQSPSNKVTEKGKDVELRCDPISGHTALYWYRQSLGQGLEFLIYFQGNSAPDKSGLPSDRFSAERTGGSVSTLTIQRTQQEDSAVYLCASSPLTQQYFGPGTRLTVL.